This TCR beta chain was identified in a study of T cell responses to AZD1222 COVID-19 vaccine. General observations from the study: Just a handful of AZD1222 recipients were seropositive at baseline. Unmutated variant regions are reportedly the target of nearly half of TCRs that are spike-specific.

Trimming cost V 1 base and J 0 bases; bases outside gene matches: 9. The CDR3 length is 19 residues. Germline CDR1 and CDR2: LNHNV and YYDKDF (reference sequence). Whether given at about 4 or about 12 weeks, second doses were pooled. Some clones are missing from TCRdb's copy, which holds only in-frame ones; the method was immunoSEQ multiplex PCR. This table has more than 85,000 clones, roughly 90% appearing once. As to this clone: The antigen remains unidentified.

This sample comprised peripheral blood, obtained 28 days after the second AZD1222 dose. The rearrangement joins TRBV15 to TRBJ2-6; 7 nucleotides align to TRBD1. The TCR sequence derives from an adult who received the AZD1222 COVID-19 vaccine. The CDR3 DNA follows: TGTGCCACCAGCAGAGGCCCCGGGACAGCAAGCTCTGGGGCCAACGTCCTGACTTTC. This codes for CATSRGPGTASSGANVLTF.